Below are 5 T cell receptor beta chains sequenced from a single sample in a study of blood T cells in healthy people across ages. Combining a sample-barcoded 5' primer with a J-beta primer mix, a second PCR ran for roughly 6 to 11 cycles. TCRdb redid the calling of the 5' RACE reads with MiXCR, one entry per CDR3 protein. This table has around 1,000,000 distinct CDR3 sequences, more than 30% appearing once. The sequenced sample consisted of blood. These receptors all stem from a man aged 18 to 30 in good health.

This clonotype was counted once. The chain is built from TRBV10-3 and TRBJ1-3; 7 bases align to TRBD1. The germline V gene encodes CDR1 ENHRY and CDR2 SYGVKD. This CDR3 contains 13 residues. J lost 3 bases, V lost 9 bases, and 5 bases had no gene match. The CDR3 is CAMTGIGGNTIYF. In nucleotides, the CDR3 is TGTGCCATGACAGGGATTGGTGGAAACACCATATATTTT.

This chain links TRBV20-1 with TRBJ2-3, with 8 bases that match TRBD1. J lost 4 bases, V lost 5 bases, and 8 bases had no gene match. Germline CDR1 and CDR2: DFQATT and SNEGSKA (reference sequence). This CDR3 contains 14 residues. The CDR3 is CSAPPDREADTQYF. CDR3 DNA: TGCAGTGCTCCCCCGGACAGGGAGGCAGATACGCAGTATTTT.

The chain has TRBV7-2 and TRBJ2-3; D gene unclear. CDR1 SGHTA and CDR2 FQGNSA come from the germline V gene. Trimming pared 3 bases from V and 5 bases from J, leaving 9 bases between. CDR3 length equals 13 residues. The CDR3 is CASSLDLGDTQYF. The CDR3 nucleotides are TGTGCCAGCAGCTTGGACCTAGGAGATACGCAGTATTTT.

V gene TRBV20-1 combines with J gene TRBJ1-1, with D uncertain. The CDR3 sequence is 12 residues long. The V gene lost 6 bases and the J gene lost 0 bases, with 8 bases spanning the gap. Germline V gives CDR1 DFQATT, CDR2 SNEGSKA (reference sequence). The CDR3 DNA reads TGCAGTGCAAACACAATGAACACTGAAGCTTTCTTT. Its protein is CSANTMNTEAFF.

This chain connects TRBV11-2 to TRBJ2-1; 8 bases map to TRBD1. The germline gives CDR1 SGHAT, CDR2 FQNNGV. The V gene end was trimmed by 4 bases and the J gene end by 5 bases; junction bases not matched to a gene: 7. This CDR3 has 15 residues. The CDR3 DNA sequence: TGTGCCAGCAGCTCCTCCAGGGGGCTTCACAATGAGCAGTTCTTC. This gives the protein CASSSSRGLHNEQFF.